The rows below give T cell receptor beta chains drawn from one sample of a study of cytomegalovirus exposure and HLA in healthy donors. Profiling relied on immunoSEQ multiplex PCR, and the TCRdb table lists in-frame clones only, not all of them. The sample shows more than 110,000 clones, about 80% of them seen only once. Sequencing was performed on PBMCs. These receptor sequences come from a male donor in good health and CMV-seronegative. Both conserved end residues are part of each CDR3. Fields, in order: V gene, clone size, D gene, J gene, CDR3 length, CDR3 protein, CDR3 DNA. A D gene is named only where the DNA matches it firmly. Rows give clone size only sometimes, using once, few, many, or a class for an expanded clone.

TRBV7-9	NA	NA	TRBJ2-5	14	CASSLESSWKTQYF	TGTGCCAGCAGCTTAGAGAGTAGCTGGAAGACCCAGTACTTC
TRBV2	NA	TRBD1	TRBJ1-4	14	CASRDRDRSEKLFF	TGTGCCAGCAGGGATCGGGACAGAAGTGAAAAACTGTTTTTT
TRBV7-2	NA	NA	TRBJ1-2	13	CASSPSSYYGYTF	TGTGCCAGCAGCCCTAGTAGCTACTATGGCTACACCTTC
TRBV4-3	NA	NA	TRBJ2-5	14	CASSQDATEETQYF	TGCGCCAGCAGCCAAGATGCCACAGAAGAGACCCAGTACTTC
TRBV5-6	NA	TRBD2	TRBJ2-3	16	CASSPWVAGDTDTQYF	TGTGCCAGCAGCCCGTGGGTCGCGGGGGACACAGATACGCAGTATTTT
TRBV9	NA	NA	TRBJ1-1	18	CASSVGRAGDIGNTEAFF	TGTGCCAGCAGCGTAGGCAGGGCGGGAGATATAGGGAACACTGAAGCTTTCTTT
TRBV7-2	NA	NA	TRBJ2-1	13	CASSLRWRDEQFF	TGTGCCAGCAGCTTAAGGTGGAGGGATGAGCAGTTCTTC
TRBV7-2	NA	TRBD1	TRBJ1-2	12	CASSSGTAPYTF	TGTGCCAGCAGCTCCGGGACAGCCCCCTATACCTTC
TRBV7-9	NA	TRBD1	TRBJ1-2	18	CSSSSSRDRGYFGYGYTF	TGTTCCAGCAGTAGTTCCCGGGACAGGGGTTATTTTGGCTATGGCTACACCTTC
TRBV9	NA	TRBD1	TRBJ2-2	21	CASSPLLGWGRGRSGTGELFF	TGTGCCAGCAGCCCACTGTTAGGTTGGGGCAGGGGGCGGTCAGGCACCGGGGAGCTGTTTTTT
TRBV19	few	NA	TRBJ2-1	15	CASSISGSSYNEQFF	TGTGCCAGTAGTATATCCGGTAGCTCCTACAATGAGCAGTTCTTC
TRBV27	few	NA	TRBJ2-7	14	CASSLSGVSYEQYF	TGTGCCAGCAGTCTCTCAGGGGTTTCCTACGAGCAGTACTTC
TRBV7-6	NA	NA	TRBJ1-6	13	CASRAGDRSPLHF	TGTGCCAGCAGGGCAGGGGATCGGTCACCCCTCCACTTT
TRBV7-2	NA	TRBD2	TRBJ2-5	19	CASSRGTLTSGGAGETQYF	TGTGCCAGCAGCCGTGGGACCCTCACTAGCGGGGGGGCCGGGGAGACCCAGTACTTC
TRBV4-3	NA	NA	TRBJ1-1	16	CASSQSAREGNTEAFF	TGCGCCAGCAGCCAAAGTGCTCGGGAGGGAAACACTGAAGCTTTCTTT
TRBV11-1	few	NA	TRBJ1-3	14	CASSGGLNENTIYF	TGTGCCAGCAGCGGGGGACTTAACGAGAACACCATATATTTT
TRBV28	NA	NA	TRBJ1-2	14	CASSLYQGHYGYTF	TGTGCCAGCAGTTTATATCAGGGCCACTATGGCTACACCTTC
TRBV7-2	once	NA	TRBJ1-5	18	CASSRGTGGRGGNQPQHF	TGTGCCAGCAGCCGGGGGACCGGGGGGCGCGGGGGCAATCAGCCCCAGCATTTT
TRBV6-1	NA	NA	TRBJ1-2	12	CASSEDRVGYTF	TGTGCCAGCAGTGAAGACAGGGTTGGCTACACCTTC
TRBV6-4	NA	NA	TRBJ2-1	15	CASSEDEWTQNEQFF	TGTGCCAGCAGTGAAGATGAGTGGACACAAAATGAGCAGTTCTTC
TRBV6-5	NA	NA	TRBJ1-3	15	CASRPDTSSGNTIYF	TGTGCCAGCAGACCCGACACTAGCTCTGGAAACACCATATATTTT
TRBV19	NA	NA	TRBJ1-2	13	CASRDSSNYGYTF	TGTGCCAGTAGGGACAGCTCTAACTATGGCTACACCTTC
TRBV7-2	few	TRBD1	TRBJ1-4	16	CASSPRWDRVDEKLFF	TGTGCCAGCAGCCCTAGGTGGGACAGGGTGGATGAAAAACTGTTTTTT
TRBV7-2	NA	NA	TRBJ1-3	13	CASSSSSGNTIYF	TGTGCCAGCAGCTCCTCCTCTGGAAACACCATATATTTT
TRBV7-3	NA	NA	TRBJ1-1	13	CASAPGVNTEAFF	TGTGCCAGCGCCCCAGGGGTGAACACTGAAGCTTTCTTT
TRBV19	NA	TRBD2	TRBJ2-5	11	CASRLAGAQYF	TGTGCCAGTAGGCTTGCGGGGGCCCAGTACTTC